The rows below give T cell receptor beta chains drawn from one sample of a study of beta chain features in type 1 diabetes. The method was immunoSEQ multiplex PCR; TCRdb's version includes in-frame clones alone and lacks a portion of them. The data show roughly 100,000 clones, with 25% to 30% seen just once and 0.53% held by the top ten. Sequencing was done on a sample of central memory CD4+ T cells from blood. All receptors derive from a woman younger than 35 with type 1 diabetes. Each CDR3 is given with its conserved first and last residue. Each record gives: V gene, J gene, CDR3 length, D gene, clone size, CDR3 DNA, CDR3 protein. D genes are given only for firm matches. The size field is filled for only some rows; it gives once, few, many or a size class.

>TRBV18|TRBJ2-3|16|.|few
TGTGCCAGCTCAAGGGAGCGGGCGTACCGCACAGATACGCAGTATTTT
CASSRERAYRTDTQYF
>TRBV7-9|TRBJ1-4|12|.|.
TGTGCCAGCAGCCGATCTGAGGAAAAACTGTTTTTT
CASSRSEEKLFF
>TRBV9|TRBJ2-3|17|TRBD2|.
TGTGCCAGCAGCGTAGGGGGGTCGGGAGGTGTTGTAGATACGCAGTATTTT
CASSVGGSGGVVDTQYF
>TRBV6-1|TRBJ2-3|13|.|few
TGTGCCAGCAGGAGCCCTAGCACAGATACGCAGTATTTT
CASRSPSTDTQYF
>TRBV7-9|TRBJ1-1|16|TRBD1|few
TGTGCCAGCAGCTTAGGTCGACAGGGGGTAACAACTGAAGCTTTCTTT
CASSLGRQGVTTEAFF
>TRBV12-5|TRBJ1-1|11|.|few
TGTGCTAGTGGATCTCAGACTGAAGCTTTCTTT
CASGSQTEAFF
>TRBV19|TRBJ2-5|14|TRBD2|once
TGTGCCAGTAGTACCCAGCGGGAGTACGAGACCCAGTACTTC
CASSTQREYETQYF
>TRBV10-2|TRBJ2-3|15|TRBD2|few
TGCGCCAGCACTTGGGGAGCGGGAGGAGCAGATACGCAGTATTTT
CASTWGAGGADTQYF
>TRBV19|TRBJ2-3|13|.|.
TGTGCCAGTAGCACTAGTACAAGGGATACGCAGTATTTT
CASSTSTRDTQYF
>TRBV11-2|TRBJ1-1|15|.|few
TGTGCCAGCACCCTCTACGGGGTTGGGAACACTGAAGCTTTCTTT
CASTLYGVGNTEAFF
>TRBV7-2|TRBJ2-7|16|TRBD2|few
TGTGCCAGCAGCCCGGGACTAGCGGCTATCTCCTACGAGCAGTACTTC
CASSPGLAAISYEQYF
>TRBV12-5|TRBJ1-5|14|.|.
TGTGCTAGTGAATCGTCTAATAGCAATCAGCCCCAGCATTTT
CASESSNSNQPQHF
>TRBV7-2|TRBJ2-5|15|TRBD1|few
TGTGCCAGCAGCGCCTCCGGGACAGGGGGAGAGACCCAGTACTTC
CASSASGTGGETQYF
>TRBV30|TRBJ1-5|14|TRBD1|.
TGTGCCTGGAGTGGGGGACAGTTCAATCAGCCCCAGCATTTT
CAWSGGQFNQPQHF
>TRBV7-7|TRBJ2-5|18|TRBD2|few
TGTGCCAGCAGCCCCGGGACTAGCGGGAAGGCGTACCAAGAGACCCAGTACTTC
CASSPGTSGKAYQETQYF
>TRBV5-1|TRBJ2-6|22|TRBD2|few
TGCGCCAGCAGCGCCGGGACTAGCGGGAGGGCCGGGGGAGTCTCTGGGGCCAACGTCCTGACTTTC
CASSAGTSGRAGGVSGANVLTF
>TRBV4-2|TRBJ2-5|15|.|.
TGTGCCAGCAGCCAAGGAATGGGAGTTGGAGAGACCCAGTACTTC
CASSQGMGVGETQYF
>TRBV30|TRBJ1-2|13|.|few
TGTGCCTGGGATGAGATCGGGACATATGGCTACACCTTC
CAWDEIGTYGYTF
>TRBV19|TRBJ2-1|15|.|.
TGTGCCAGTAGTATCCTAAGCGGGACATACAATGAGCAGTTCTTC
CASSILSGTYNEQFF
>TRBV7-9|TRBJ2-3|17|.|few
TGTGCCAGCAGCTTATCCTTCCTAGCTAGGAGCACAGATACGCAGTATTTT
CASSLSFLARSTDTQYF
>TRBV5-6|TRBJ1-5|12|.|few
TGTGCCAGCAGCGCAGGGGATCAGCCCCAGCATTTT
CASSAGDQPQHF
>TRBV19|TRBJ1-3|16|.|few
TGTGCCAGTAGCCCTCGGGGACTTAGCTCTGGAAACACCATATATTTT
CASSPRGLSSGNTIYF
>TRBV6-6|TRBJ2-7|15|TRBD2|.
TGTGCCAGCAGAGCGGGGACTAGCGGTTCCTACGAGCAGTACTTC
CASRAGTSGSYEQYF
>TRBV30|TRBJ1-5|16|TRBD1|few
TGTGCCTGGAATTCCGGGACAGGGCTCCCCCATCAGCCCCAGCATTTT
CAWNSGTGLPHQPQHF
>TRBV7-2|TRBJ2-3|16|TRBD2|few
TGTGCCAGCAGCCTTCAGCGGGGGGTGGGCACAGATACGCAGTATTTT
CASSLQRGVGTDTQYF
>TRBV19|TRBJ2-4|16|.|.
TGTGCCAGTAGTCCGAACCCGACAGGAGCCAAAAACATTCAGTACTTC
CASSPNPTGAKNIQYF
>TRBV5-8|TRBJ1-5|16|.|once
TGTGCCAGCAGCTTGGCGTCGGGCACGGAGGGTCAGCCCCAGCATTTT
CASSLASGTEGQPQHF
>TRBV19|TRBJ1-1|15|TRBD1|.
TGTGCCAGTAGTATAGCAAGGACAGGGCGGACTGAAGCTTTCTTT
CASSIARTGRTEAFF
>TRBV5-4|TRBJ2-6|20|.|.
TGTGCCAGCAGCCCTCGGGGCAGGGGTTTCCCCGGGGTGGGGGCCAACGTCCTGACTTTC
CASSPRGRGFPGVGANVLTF
>TRBV19|TRBJ2-3|15|.|.
TGTGCCAGTGCAGGCCAGGCCCTCGGCACAGATACGCAGTATTTT
CASAGQALGTDTQYF
>TRBV10-3|TRBJ2-2|12|.|few
TGTGCCATCAGTGACGGGTCCGGGGAGCTGTTTTTT
CAISDGSGELFF
>TRBV28|TRBJ2-3|13|.|.
TGTGCCATAAAGGGGGGGTTTACAGATACGCAGTATTTT
CAIKGGFTDTQYF
>TRBV19|TRBJ1-4|17|TRBD1|.
TGTGCCAGTAGTATCTGGGGACAGACCGACCTAAATGAAAAACTGTTTTTT
CASSIWGQTDLNEKLFF
>TRBV29-1|TRBJ1-4|14|TRBD1|few
TGCAGCGTCGCAGGACAGGCGAACTATGAAAAACTGTTTTTT
CSVAGQANYEKLFF
>TRBV5-1|TRBJ1-2|15|.|.
TGCGCCAGCAGCCTCGGAATCGAGGGTTCCTATGGCTACACCTTC
CASSLGIEGSYGYTF
>TRBV7-2|TRBJ2-1|17|TRBD2|few
TGTGCCAGCAGCTTAGGGGGGGGACTAGCGGGAGTGGATGAGCAGTTCTTC
CASSLGGGLAGVDEQFF
>TRBV7-8|TRBJ1-3|16|.|few
TGTGCCAGCAGCCCCCGGGACATCATCTCTGGAAACACCATATATTTT
CASSPRDIISGNTIYF
>TRBV4-3|TRBJ2-1|19|TRBD2|.
TGCGCCAGCAGCCAAGATGGTAGGGGACTAGTGAGCTCCTACAATGAGCAGTTCTTC
CASSQDGRGLVSSYNEQFF
>TRBV5-1|TRBJ2-3|13|.|.
TGCGCCAGCAGCTCTTCACAGACAGATACGCAGTATTTT
CASSSSQTDTQYF
>TRBV11-1|TRBJ2-3|17|TRBD2|few
TGTGCCAGCAGCCGAACGGCCCAAGCGGGAAACACAGATACGCAGTATTTT
CASSRTAQAGNTDTQYF
>TRBV11-2|TRBJ2-1|14|.|.
TGTGCCAGCCGGCCCGGGGACTTCTGGGCTAAGCAGTTCTTC
CASRPGDFWAKQFF
>TRBV10-2|TRBJ1-1|13|.|few
TGCGCCAGCAGTTTACAGGGCACCACTGAAGCTTTCTTT
CASSLQGTTEAFF
>TRBV4-1|TRBJ1-1|14|TRBD1|.
TGCGCCAGCACGAGGGACAGGACCAACACTGAAGCTTTCTTT
CASTRDRTNTEAFF
>TRBV6-1|TRBJ1-2|15|TRBD1|few
TGTGCCAGCAGAGTCCCGGGACAGGGTTTGGGTGGCTACACCTTC
CASRVPGQGLGGYTF
>TRBV19|TRBJ1-1|14|TRBD1|.
TGTGCCAGTAGGCGGGACAGGATTAACACTGAAGCTTTCTTT
CASRRDRINTEAFF
>TRBV4-3|TRBJ1-2|15|.|.
TGCGCCAGCAGCCGGTTCCGTGGGCCGGACTATGGCTACACCTTC
CASSRFRGPDYGYTF
>TRBV5-5|TRBJ2-3|13|.|few
TGTGCCAGCAGCTTGATCAGGGGAGATACGCAGTATTTT
CASSLIRGDTQYF
>TRBV7-6|TRBJ2-5|16|.|.
TGTGCCAGCAGCTTAGCGCCGGGTCCAAGCCTAGAGACCCAGTACTTC
CASSLAPGPSLETQYF
>TRBV29-1|TRBJ1-2|14|TRBD1|.
TGCAGCGTTGAAGATCCGGGACAGGGCTATGGCTACACCTTC
CSVEDPGQGYGYTF
>TRBV15|TRBJ1-2|16|TRBD1|.
TGTGCCACCAGCAGAGGTACAGGGGGTTTGCACTATGGCTACACCTTC
CATSRGTGGLHYGYTF
>TRBV5-1|TRBJ2-3|15|.|.
TGCGCCAGCAGCACTGGGACTCCCTCTGGAGATACGCAGTATTTT
CASSTGTPSGDTQYF
>TRBV5-1|TRBJ2-3|16|TRBD2|.
TGCGCCAGCAGCTCCGGGACTAGCGGGAGTACAGATACGCAGTATTTT
CASSSGTSGSTDTQYF
>TRBV2|TRBJ2-3|14|TRBD1|.
TGTGCCAGCAGGACCGGGACAGGGATTGGTACGCAGTATTTT
CASRTGTGIGTQYF
>TRBV5-4|TRBJ1-2|15|TRBD1|.
TGTGCCAGCAGCCTCAATCCCGACAGGGGCTATGGCTACACCTTC
CASSLNPDRGYGYTF
>TRBV9|TRBJ2-5|11|.|.
TGTGCCAGCAGCCCAGGGGAGACCCAGTACTTC
CASSPGETQYF